One sample yielded the 9 T cell receptor beta chains listed below, sequenced in a study of control samples from healthy donors and cancer patients. The data were produced by immunoSEQ multiplex PCR, yet TCRdb's version contains in-frame clones alone and is incomplete. The profile shows around 90,000 clones, 85% of them singletons. Sequences were obtained from blood. These receptors all stem from a man between 25 and 39 years old in good health.

The V and J genes are TRBV10-2 and TRBJ2-1; tentative D call: TRBD2 (6 bases). V was trimmed by 3 bases and J by 4 bases, leaving 16 bases between them. Germline lookup yields CDR1 WSHSY and CDR2 SAAADI. The CDR3 is made up of 16 amino acids. This CDR3 reads CASSERKEGPYNEQFF. Written as DNA, the CDR3 is TGCGCCAGCAGTGAAAGAAAGGAGGGCCCTTACAATGAGCAGTTCTTC.

This clone came up once. The chain uses TRBV5-1 and TRBJ1-3, with a possible D match to TRBD1 (5 bases). CDR3 length: 15 residues. Trimming left V 4 bases short and J 4 bases short, with 15 bases between. Germline assignment: CDR1 SGHRS and CDR2 YFSETQ. Here the CDR3 DNA reads TGCGCCAGCAGCCCGGGGGTCGGCACCGGAAACACCATATATTTT. Translation: CASSPGVGTGNTIYF.

The chain joins TRBV5-1 to TRBJ2-7; D perhaps matches TRBD2 (6 bases). The CDR3 is made up of 14 amino acids. CDR1 and CDR2 (germline): SGHRS, YFSETQ. V lost 4 bases, J lost 6 bases, and 17 bases lay in between. The CDR3 protein is CASSPREGRSEQYF. DNA of the CDR3: TGCGCCAGCAGCCCGCGTGAGGGGAGGAGCGAGCAGTACTTC. Full variable domain (remainder filled in from reference TRBV5-1 and TRBJ2-7): KAGVTQTPRYLIKTRGQQVTLSCSPISGHRSVSWYQQTPGQGLQFLFEYFSETQRNKGNFPGRFSGRQFSNSRSEMNVSTLELGDSALYLCASSPREGRSEQYFGPGTRLTVT.

The chain carries TRBV28 and TRBJ1-2; D might be TRBD1 (5 bases). This CDR3 spans 13 amino acids. CDR1 and CDR2 (germline): MDHEN, SYDVKM. The V and J ends lost 10 bases and 3 bases respectively, with 15 bases between them. For the CDR3, the DNA is TGTGCCACCCTATCTCGGGGGGACTATGGCTACACCTTC. Amino acid sequence: CATLSRGDYGYTF.

This clone has a handful of counts. J is TRBJ1-1 and V is TRBV19; the match to TRBD1 covers 7 bases. The trim removed 10 bases at V and 5 bases at J, leaving 7 bases unmatched. Germline V gene lookup returns CDR1 LNHDA and CDR2 SQIVND (reference sequence). The CDR3 spans 12 residues. The CDR3 DNA reads as TGTGCCACTGAGGACAGGACTACTGAAGCTTTCTTT. Encoded protein: CATEDRTTEAFF.

The V call is TRBV19, the J call TRBJ1-4; 12 bases align to TRBD1. The ends lost 5 bases at V and 7 bases at J; junction bases unmatched: 8. CDR3 length: 16 residues. The V gene's germline CDR1 is LNHDA and CDR2 SQIVND (reference sequence). The CDR3 nucleotides are TGTGCCAGTAGTCGCGTCGGGGGACAGGGGGCTGAAAAACTGTTTTTT. It encodes CASSRVGGQGAEKLFF.

The chain links TRBV19 to TRBJ1-2; tentative D call: TRBD1 (5 bases). This CDR3 is 15 amino acids long. Trimming left V 3 bases short and J 1 base short, with 12 bases between. Germline V gives CDR1 LNHDA, CDR2 SQIVND (reference sequence). CDR3 DNA sequence: TGTGCCAGTAGTATTTATGGGGGAGGTAACTATGGCTACACCTTC. This translates into CASSIYGGGNYGYTF.

V gene TRBV28 combines with J gene TRBJ1-5; 7 nucleotides line up with TRBD1. CDR1 is MDHEN, CDR2 SYDVKM, per germline. The J segment lost 6 bases and the V segment lost 9 bases, leaving 14 bases of the junction unmatched. This CDR3 has 15 residues. CDR3 in amino acids: CASREGQSGTQPQHF. The CDR3 coding sequence is TGTGCCAGTAGAGAGGGACAGTCGGGAACTCAGCCCCAGCATTTT.

This chain uses TRBV13 with TRBJ1-1; D not resolved. Germline CDR1 reads PRHDT; CDR2 reads FYEKMQ (reference sequence). The CDR3 loop spans 13 amino acids. The V end lost 1 base, the J end lost 0 bases, and 3 bases lay between the germline ends. CDR3: CASSLDMNTEAFF. CDR3 DNA: TGTGCCAGCAGCTTAGACATGAACACTGAAGCTTTCTTT.